The T cell receptor beta chain under discussion was sequenced for a study of blood T cells in healthy people across ages. Study-wide points: Per-million-T-cell TCR beta diversity fell roughly linearly with age. From one million sequenced T cells, diversity estimates were lower bounds.

Germline V gene data show CDR1 as SGHDN and CDR2 as FVKESK. CDR3 length: 17 amino acids. Of note for this clonotype: The antigen remains unidentified.

Next came a second PCR, run for about 7 to 11 cycles, which used a sample-barcoded 5' primer along with a J-beta primer mix. TCRdb itself ran the 5' RACE reads through MiXCR, one entry per CDR3 protein. The table has more than 750,000 distinct CDR3 sequences, just under 30% seen once; the top ten hold roughly 10%. This sample also appeared in a second study, on T cells of mothers and their children. This second report adds: Per mother, over 9 million TCR beta CDR3 reads were obtained; per child, roughly 2.8 million.

This TCR was sampled from a middle-aged woman in good health. Material for sequencing was blood. J is TRBJ2-7 and V is TRBV14; no clear D. The J call may not be correct, given that the DNA end is closer to TRBJ2-5. The CDR3 reads CASSQVVPIRFQETQYF. For the CDR3, the DNA is TGTGCCAGCAGCCAAGTGGTCCCAATAAGATTCCAAGAGACCCAGTACTTC.